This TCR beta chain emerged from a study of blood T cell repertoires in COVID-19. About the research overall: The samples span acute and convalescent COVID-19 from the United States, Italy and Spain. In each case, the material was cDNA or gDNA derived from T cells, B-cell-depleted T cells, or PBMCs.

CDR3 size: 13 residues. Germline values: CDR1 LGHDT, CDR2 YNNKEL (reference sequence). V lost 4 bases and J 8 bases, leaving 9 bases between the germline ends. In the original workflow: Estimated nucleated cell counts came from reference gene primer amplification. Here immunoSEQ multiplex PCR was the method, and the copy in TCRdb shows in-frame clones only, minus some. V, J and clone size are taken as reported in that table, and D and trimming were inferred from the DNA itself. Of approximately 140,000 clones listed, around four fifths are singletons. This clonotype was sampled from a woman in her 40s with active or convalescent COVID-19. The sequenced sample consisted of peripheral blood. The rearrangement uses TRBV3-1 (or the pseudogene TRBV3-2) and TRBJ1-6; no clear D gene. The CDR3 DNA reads TGTGCCAGCAGCCCGAGGCTAGATTCACCCCTCCACTTT. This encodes CASSPRLDSPLHF.